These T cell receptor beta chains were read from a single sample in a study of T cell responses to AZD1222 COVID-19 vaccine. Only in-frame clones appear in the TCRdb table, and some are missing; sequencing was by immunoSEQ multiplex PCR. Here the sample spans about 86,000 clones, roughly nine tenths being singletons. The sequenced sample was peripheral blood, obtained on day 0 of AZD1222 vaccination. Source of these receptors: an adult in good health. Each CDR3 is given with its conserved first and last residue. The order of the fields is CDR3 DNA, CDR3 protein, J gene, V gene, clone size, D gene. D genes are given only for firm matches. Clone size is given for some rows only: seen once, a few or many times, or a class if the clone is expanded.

CDR3nt: TGTGCCAGCAGCCAAGCCCGGGTCACTGAAGCTTTCTTT
CDR3aa: CASSQARVTEAFF
j_gene: TRBJ1-1
v_gene: TRBV3-1/TRBV3-2
abundance: NA
d_gene: NA

CDR3nt: TGCAGTGCTAGTCTAGCGGGTAACACAGATACGCAGTATTTT
CDR3aa: CSASLAGNTDTQYF
j_gene: TRBJ2-3
v_gene: TRBV20-1
abundance: NA
d_gene: TRBD2

CDR3nt: TGTGCCAGCAGCTTAGGGGGTTTTAATTCACCCCTCCACTTT
CDR3aa: CASSLGGFNSPLHF
j_gene: TRBJ1-6
v_gene: TRBV27
abundance: NA
d_gene: NA

CDR3nt: TGTGCCAGCAGTAGGACAGGGGAAAATGGCTACACCTTC
CDR3aa: CASSRTGENGYTF
j_gene: TRBJ1-2
v_gene: TRBV12-3/TRBV12-4
abundance: NA
d_gene: TRBD1

CDR3nt: TGCGCCAGCAGCCAAGTGGGCAGCCCAGAGACCCAGTACTTC
CDR3aa: CASSQVGSPETQYF
j_gene: TRBJ2-5
v_gene: TRBV4-1
abundance: NA
d_gene: NA

CDR3nt: TGTGCCAGCAGCCAGCACAGGGGTGGAGGCTACACCTTC
CDR3aa: CASSQHRGGGYTF
j_gene: TRBJ1-2
v_gene: TRBV3-1/TRBV3-2
abundance: NA
d_gene: TRBD1

CDR3nt: TGTGCCAGCAGCTTAGATCCCATACTAGCCAAAAACATTCAGTACTTC
CDR3aa: CASSLDPILAKNIQYF
j_gene: TRBJ2-4
v_gene: TRBV11-2
abundance: NA
d_gene: NA

CDR3nt: TGTGCCAGCAGTGACCCCCCAGACAGGGGAATTGGCTACACCTTC
CDR3aa: CASSDPPDRGIGYTF
j_gene: TRBJ1-2
v_gene: TRBV6-4
abundance: NA
d_gene: TRBD1

CDR3nt: TGTGCCAGCAGCTTAGTAGGGGCGGACCTTGGAAGGGCCAACGTCCTGACTTTC
CDR3aa: CASSLVGADLGRANVLTF
j_gene: TRBJ2-6
v_gene: TRBV7-2
abundance: NA
d_gene: NA

CDR3nt: TGTGCCAGCAGCACCCGATCCGGGACCGAGAACACTGAAGCTTTCTTT
CDR3aa: CASSTRSGTENTEAFF
j_gene: TRBJ1-1
v_gene: TRBV7-6
abundance: NA
d_gene: NA

CDR3nt: TGTGCCATCAGGCCCAGGGGTGGTTCACCCCTCCACTTT
CDR3aa: CAIRPRGGSPLHF
j_gene: TRBJ1-6
v_gene: TRBV10-3
abundance: NA
d_gene: NA

CDR3nt: TGTGCCAGCAGCTTCGGGGGGGGGATCTCCTACGAGCAGTACTTC
CDR3aa: CASSFGGGISYEQYF
j_gene: TRBJ2-7
v_gene: TRBV7-2
abundance: NA
d_gene: TRBD2

CDR3nt: TGTGCCAGCTCACCACTCTCCGGGGGAACGGACAATGAGCAGTTCTTC
CDR3aa: CASSPLSGGTDNEQFF
j_gene: TRBJ2-1
v_gene: TRBV18
abundance: NA
d_gene: NA

CDR3nt: TGTGCCAGCAGCTTAGGAAACACCATATATTTT
CDR3aa: CASSLGNTIYF
j_gene: TRBJ1-3
v_gene: TRBV7-8
abundance: NA
d_gene: NA

CDR3nt: TGTGCCAGCAGCCCGGGCATTCTTGACACCATATATTTT
CDR3aa: CASSPGILDTIYF
j_gene: TRBJ1-3
v_gene: TRBV5-4
abundance: NA
d_gene: NA

CDR3nt: TGTGCCAGCAGCGAGCAGGGGCGCAATCAGCCCCAGCATTTT
CDR3aa: CASSEQGRNQPQHF
j_gene: TRBJ1-5
v_gene: TRBV7-9
abundance: NA
d_gene: NA

CDR3nt: TGTGCCAGCAGTGAACTAGCGGGAGGGCCAGATACGCAGTATTTT
CDR3aa: CASSELAGGPDTQYF
j_gene: TRBJ2-3
v_gene: TRBV6-1
abundance: once
d_gene: TRBD2

CDR3nt: TGTGCCAGTAGACCAGCGGGAGGGCCTATCAATGAGCAGTTCTTC
CDR3aa: CASRPAGGPINEQFF
j_gene: TRBJ2-1
v_gene: TRBV19
abundance: NA
d_gene: TRBD2

CDR3nt: TGTGCCAGTAGCGGAGGGCAAAGCAATCAGCCCCAGCATTTT
CDR3aa: CASSGGQSNQPQHF
j_gene: TRBJ1-5
v_gene: TRBV19
abundance: NA
d_gene: NA

CDR3nt: TGTGCCAGCAGCTTTGAAAGGAACACCGGGGAGCTGTTTTTT
CDR3aa: CASSFERNTGELFF
j_gene: TRBJ2-2
v_gene: TRBV7-2
abundance: NA
d_gene: NA

CDR3nt: TGCAGCGTTGTTGGGGACAGCGTGTACACTGAAGCTTTCTTT
CDR3aa: CSVVGDSVYTEAFF
j_gene: TRBJ1-1
v_gene: TRBV29-1
abundance: NA
d_gene: TRBD1

CDR3nt: TGTGCCAGCAGCTACCCGGGCGCCTGGAGCACCGGGGAGCTGTTTTTT
CDR3aa: CASSYPGAWSTGELFF
j_gene: TRBJ2-2
v_gene: TRBV7-9
abundance: NA
d_gene: NA